What follows are 17 T cell receptor beta chains derived from one specimen sequenced in a study of cytomegalovirus exposure and HLA in healthy donors. 60 Vbeta and 13 Jbeta primers were used in PCR. Data came from immunoSEQ multiplex PCR; TCRdb stores just in-frame clones and leaves some out. The table has more than 200,000 clones, about 85% seen once. Sequencing input: PBMCs. All receptors derive from a human donor in good health.

V usage is TRBV28 and J usage is TRBJ2-7; 13 bases match TRBD2. From germline, CDR1 is MDHEN and CDR2 SYDVKM. Trimming at V came to 5 bases and at J to 6 bases, leaving 10 bases not matched to a gene. This CDR3 is 16 amino acids long. CDR3 coding DNA: TGTGCCAGCAGTCCCTGGGGGACTAGCGGGACGTTCGAGCAGTACTTC. It is translated as CASSPWGTSGTFEQYF.

This clone was detected once. The chain has TRBV27 and TRBJ2-5, with 16 nucleotides matching TRBD2. V shed 5 bases and J 5 bases; nucleotides not matched to a gene: 5. Germline V gives CDR1 MNHEY, CDR2 SMNVEV (reference sequence). This CDR3 has 16 residues. CDR3 protein: CASSTGLAGGLETQYF. The CDR3 nucleotides read TGTGCCAGCAGTACGGGACTAGCGGGAGGGTTGGAGACCCAGTACTTC.

V usage is TRBV30 and J usage is TRBJ2-2, with 9 bases matching TRBD2. The CDR3 extends over 14 amino acids. The junction had 4 bases not matched to a gene; V was cut back by 4 bases and J by 4 bases. The V gene's germline CDR1 is GTSNPN and CDR2 SVGIG (reference sequence). DNA of the CDR3: TGTGCCTGGATAGCGGGAGTTGGCACCGGGGAGCTGTTTTTT. Its protein product is CAWIAGVGTGELFF.

The table lists this clone with a count of one. The rearrangement joins TRBV19 to TRBJ2-1; 8 nucleotides match TRBD2. V was pared by 3 bases and J by 0 bases, with 13 bases of the junction left unmatched. In germline, CDR1 is LNHDA, CDR2 SQIVND (reference sequence). CDR3 length equals 19 residues. CDR3 amino acids: CASSIYGTRGLTSYNEQFF. CDR3 coding DNA: TGTGCCAGTAGTATCTATGGGACTAGGGGACTTACCTCCTACAATGAGCAGTTCTTC.

Comment on this clone: This sample also contains other DNA sequences that code for the same CDR3. The CDR3 sequence is CASSIGQYGYTF. For the CDR3, the DNA is TGTGCCAGCAGCATTGGACAGTATGGCTACACCTTC. The chain combines TRBV5-8 with TRBJ1-2; D possibly corresponds to TRBD1 (6 bases). Germline CDR1 and CDR2: SGHTS and YDEGEE. The germline V and J ends were trimmed by 4 bases and 5 bases, with 9 bases remaining between them. The CDR3 spans 12 residues. The full variable domain, with the rest looked up from reference TRBV5-8 and TRBJ1-2, is EAGVTQSPTHLIKTRGQQATLRCSPISGHTSVYWYQQALGLGLQFLLWYDEGEERNRGNFPPRFSGRQFPNYSSELNVNALELEDSALYLCASSIGQYGYTFGSGTRLTVV.

The sample holds a few counts of this clone. The rearrangement joins TRBV4-2 to TRBJ2-1; 11 positions agree with TRBD1. The germline V gene has CDR1 LGHNA and CDR2 YNFKEQ. After removal of 3 bases from V and 8 bases from J, the junction contained 6 bases not matched to a gene. The CDR3 totals 15 residues. The CDR3: CASSQGTGGFHEQFF. CDR3 coding DNA: TGTGCCAGCAGCCAGGGGACAGGGGGATTTCATGAGCAGTTCTTC.

The V call is TRBV5-4, the J call TRBJ2-7, with TRBD2 matching 7 bases. Per germline, CDR1 SGHNT and CDR2 YYREEE (reference sequence). J lost 9 bases, V lost 3 bases, and 15 bases had no gene match. This CDR3 has 15 amino acids. The CDR3: CASSSGTTSEFGQYF. The CDR3 nucleotides are TGTGCCAGCAGCTCAGGGACTACGAGCGAATTCGGGCAGTACTTC.

The chain combines TRBV7-3 with TRBJ1-1, with D uncertain. Germline loops: CDR1 SGHTA, CDR2 FQGTGA. The CDR3 runs 14 residues. V gave up 2 bases and J gave up 5 bases, with 12 bases separating them. The CDR3 region is CASSLGGGRTEAFF. For the CDR3, the DNA is TGTGCCAGCAGCTTAGGAGGAGGGCGAACTGAAGCTTTCTTT.

J is TRBJ1-2 and V is TRBV28; TRBD1 aligns across 7 bases. The CDR3 totals 15 residues. Trimming removed 2 bases from V and 4 bases from J; junction bases left unmatched: 7. Germline V gene lookup returns CDR1 MDHEN and CDR2 SYDVKM. This CDR3 is CASSLRSDRTYGYTF. CDR3 nucleotides: TGTGCCAGCAGTTTAAGGTCGGACAGGACCTATGGCTACACCTTC.

The chain has TRBV11-2 and TRBJ2-5; possibly TRBD2 for D (5 bases). The CDR3 has 13 residues. Trimming removed 4 bases from V and 5 bases from J, with 11 bases in between. Germline V gene data show CDR1 as SGHAT and CDR2 as FQNNGV. The DNA for the CDR3 is TGTGCCAGCAGCTCCCGGGGTCGGGAGACCCAGTACTTC. Its translation: CASSSRGRETQYF.

This chain connects TRBV4-1 to TRBJ1-4, with D possibly matching TRBD1 (6 bases). The germline V gene has CDR1 MGHRA and CDR2 YSYEKL. Trimming removed 4 bases from V and 5 bases from J, with 17 bases in between. The CDR3 runs to 16 residues. CDR3 sequence reads: CASSPRGEGENEKLFF. The CDR3 DNA sequence: TGCGCCAGCAGCCCCCGCGGCGAGGGGGAGAATGAAAAACTGTTTTTT.

The chain's CDR3 is CASSRGGGLGTDTQYF. DNA for the CDR3: TGTGCCAGCAGTCGTGGGGGGGGACTAGGCACAGATACGCAGTATTTT. The chain couples TRBV28 to TRBJ2-3, with 8 positions matching TRBD2. Losses at the gene ends were 5 bases for V and 1 base for J; bases not matched to a gene: 8. This CDR3 has 16 amino acids. Germline CDR1 and CDR2: MDHEN and SYDVKM.

The chain links TRBV15 to TRBJ2-1; D is unresolved. This CDR3 is built from 13 residues. V was shortened by 0 bases and J by 10 bases, with 10 bases between the two germline ends. From germline, CDR1 is LNHNV and CDR2 YYDKDF (reference sequence). The CDR3 DNA reads as TGTGCCACCAGCAGAGATATAAGTAGAGAGCAGTTCTTC. Its translation: CATSRDISREQFF.

The chain couples TRBV19 to TRBJ2-6; weak D call: TRBD1 (5 bases). With 5 bases removed from V and 2 bases from J, the gap between germline ends came to 10 bases. Germline V gives CDR1 LNHDA, CDR2 SQIVND (reference sequence). The CDR3 extends over 15 amino acids. The CDR3 DNA reads TGTGCCAGTAGTCAGGGAAACCCTGGGGCCAACGTCCTGACTTTC. It specifies CASSQGNPGANVLTF.

The genes are TRBV29-1 and TRBJ2-7; 13 bases fit TRBD2. The length of the CDR3 is 15 residues. The germline gives CDR1 SQVTM, CDR2 ANQGSEA. The trim removed 5 bases at V and 2 bases at J, leaving 6 bases unmatched. This CDR3 is CSVQPGLAGTYEQYF. The DNA for the CDR3 is TGCAGCGTTCAGCCGGGACTAGCGGGAACCTACGAGCAGTACTTC.

The gene calls are TRBV10-3 and TRBJ1-6; D remains unclear. Germline V gene sequence: CDR1 ENHRY, CDR2 SYGVKD. The V end was cut by 0 bases, the J end by 7 bases, with 10 bases between. The CDR3 is made up of 15 amino acids. This CDR3 is CAISESSTLNSPLHF. The CDR3, as DNA: TGTGCCATCAGTGAGTCGTCGACTTTGAATTCACCCCTCCACTTT.

J is TRBJ2-5 and V is TRBV25-1; 9 nucleotides match TRBD1. The germline gives CDR1 MGHDK, CDR2 SYGVNS. The V segment lost 2 bases and the J segment 7 bases; nucleotides outside the gene matches: 11. This CDR3 is built from 16 residues. As DNA, the CDR3 is TGTGCCAGCAGTGAAGCCGGGACAGGGTTTGGGGGGACCCAGTACTTC. As protein: CASSEAGTGFGGTQYF.